The rows below give T cell receptor beta chains drawn from one sample of a study of OX40 agonist ivuxolimab in advanced cancers. Sequencing was performed with immunoSEQ multiplex PCR; in TCRdb, only in-frame clones are kept and a portion is missing. The table includes 45,000 to 60,000 clones, approximately 80% detected once. The specimen comprised CD4+ or CD8+ T cells sorted from blood, sampled in a trial of the OX40 agonist ivuxolimab. Receptors originate from an adult with an advanced solid tumor such as melanoma, head and neck, liver or kidney cancer. Both conserved end residues are part of each CDR3. The order of the fields is clone size, J gene, D gene, V gene, CDR3 DNA, CDR3 protein. D genes are given only for firm matches. Clone size appears in some rows only: once, few, many, or a class for an expanded clone.

many TRBJ1-1 - TRBV11-3 TGTGCCAGCAGCTGGACAGCGAACACTGAAGCTTTCTTT CASSWTANTEAFF
- TRBJ1-1 - TRBV18 TGTGCCAGCTCAGCCGAGTTTATTGAAGCTTTCTTT CASSAEFIEAFF
- TRBJ2-1 - TRBV28 TGTGCCAGCAGTTCTGGGGGTCAGACGAGGAACAATGAGCAGTTCTTC CASSSGGQTRNNEQFF
- TRBJ2-1 TRBD2 TRBV29-1 TGCAGCGTGAAGAGCGGGACGTCCTACAATGAGCAGTTCTTC CSVKSGTSYNEQFF
- TRBJ1-1 TRBD1 TRBV7-8 TGTGCCAGCAGCACCGGTGGCAGGGGGCGGTACACTGAAGCTTTCTTT CASSTGGRGRYTEAFF
- TRBJ2-7 - TRBV10-3 TGTGCCATCGCGGTTTCGGGTCGGGGACTTATTCACCACGAGCAGTACTTC CAIAVSGRGLIHHEQYF
- TRBJ2-1 - TRBV28 TGTGCCACCCACAGGGGCTCGGGGGACTACAATGAGCAGTTCTTC CATHRGSGDYNEQFF
- TRBJ1-4 - TRBV28 TGTGCCAGCAGTTTTCTCGGGAGGACTCCCCTGGATGAAAAACTGTTTTTT CASSFLGRTPLDEKLFF
- TRBJ2-7 - TRBV6-1 TGTGCCAGCAGCCGAAGGGCGAACTACGAGCAGTACTTC CASSRRANYEQYF
- TRBJ2-3 - TRBV2 TGTGCCAGCAAAACCCTAGGTGGACAGAGCACAGATACGCAGTATTTT CASKTLGGQSTDTQYF
- TRBJ2-7 - TRBV7-8 TGTGCCAGCAGCATTGGAACTGATTACGAGCAGTACTTC CASSIGTDYEQYF
- TRBJ1-3 - TRBV28 TGTGCCAGCAGTTCAGGACAGAAGTTGCTTGGAAACACCATATATTTT CASSSGQKLLGNTIYF
- TRBJ1-1 - TRBV18 TGTGCCAGCTCACCCAACAGGGTGGACACTGAAGCTTTCTTT CASSPNRVDTEAFF
- TRBJ1-2 - TRBV7-8 TGTGCCAGCACCCTCACGACGAAGGGCGTCTATGGCTACACCTTC CASTLTTKGVYGYTF
- TRBJ1-2 - TRBV4-1 TGCGCCAGCAGCCAACCCGCTCGACACGGTACTAACTATGGCTACACCTTC CASSQPARHGTNYGYTF
- TRBJ1-2 - TRBV6-5 TGTGCCAGCAGTGTACAGCGATATGGCTACACCTTC CASSVQRYGYTF
- TRBJ2-5 TRBD1 TRBV5-1 TGCGCCAGCAGCTTCGGACAGGGGAGAGAGACCCAGTACTTC CASSFGQGRETQYF
few TRBJ2-7 TRBD2 TRBV15 TGTGCCACCAGCGGGGGGACTAGCGGAAACTACGAGCAGTACTTC CATSGGTSGNYEQYF
- TRBJ1-3 - TRBV11-2 TGTGCCAGCAGCTTCGGCGACGGGACTGGAAACACCATATATTTT CASSFGDGTGNTIYF
once TRBJ2-5 TRBD2 TRBV9 TGTGCCAGCAGCGTAGGATCTACGGGAGCGGGGGAGACCCAGTACTTC CASSVGSTGAGETQYF
- TRBJ2-2 - TRBV27 TGTGCCAGCAGTTTTGGTACCGGGGAGCTGTTTTTT CASSFGTGELFF
- TRBJ1-3 - TRBV5-1 TGCGCCAGCAGCTTGGCTCGGAGTTCTGGAAACACCATATATTTT CASSLARSSGNTIYF
- TRBJ2-6 TRBD1 TRBV15 TGTGCCACCAGGGGAGCCGGGACAGCTACCTCTGGGGCCAACGTCCTGACTTTC CATRGAGTATSGANVLTF
- TRBJ1-3 - TRBV28 TGTGCCAGCAGTTTATGGGACGGGGCCTCTGGAAACACCATATATTTT CASSLWDGASGNTIYF
- TRBJ1-2 - TRBV9 TGTGCCAGCAGCGTGAGAGGGGGGACCTATGGCTACACCTTC CASSVRGGTYGYTF
- TRBJ1-2 TRBD1 TRBV11-2 TGTGCCAGCAGCTTTGCGGGACAGAAGTACTATGGCTACACCTTC CASSFAGQKYYGYTF
- TRBJ1-5 - TRBV10-3 TGTGCCATCAGTGAGTCGCAGGGTGGAGGCCAGCCCCAGCATTTT CAISESQGGGQPQHF
- TRBJ1-5 - TRBV5-1 TGCGCCAGCAGCTTGGCGGGGGCGGTGGGCCAGCCCCAGCATTTT CASSLAGAVGQPQHF
- TRBJ1-2 - TRBV28 TGTGCCAGCAGTTTATCGACTAACTATGGCTACACCTTC CASSLSTNYGYTF
- TRBJ1-5 - TRBV5-5 TGTGCCAGCAGCCCCAGCCCGGGCCGGAATCAGCCCCAGCATTTT CASSPSPGRNQPQHF
once TRBJ2-3 TRBD1 TRBV7-2 TGTGCCAGCAGCTCCGGGACAGGCGCGACGGATACGCAGTATTTT CASSSGTGATDTQYF
- TRBJ2-3 - TRBV7-8 TGTGCCAGCAGCCCGGGGACCATTTCAGATACGCAGTATTTT CASSPGTISDTQYF
- TRBJ2-3 TRBD2 TRBV5-1 TGCGCCAGCAGCTTGGGGACTAGCGGGAGTTTTGGTGATACGCAGTATTTT CASSLGTSGSFGDTQYF
- TRBJ1-6 TRBD1 TRBV7-8 TGTGCCAGCAGCCAACAGGGACAGGCAAATTCACCCCTCCACTTT CASSQQGQANSPLHF
- TRBJ2-5 - TRBV6-5 TGTGCCAGCAGTTACTCGAAAGCGGAAGCCTCCCAGTACTTC CASSYSKAEASQYF
- TRBJ1-1 - TRBV6-9 TGTGCCAGCAGTTACAGCTTTTTGGACACTGAAGCTTTCTTT CASSYSFLDTEAFF
- TRBJ1-5 TRBD1 TRBV7-3 TGTGCCAGGCCACAGGGGAGCTCGGATCAGCCCCAGCATTTT CARPQGSSDQPQHF
- TRBJ1-2 TRBD1 TRBV11-2 TGTGCCAGCAGCTTGGACAGGGAGAGGACCTACACCTTC CASSLDRERTYTF
- TRBJ2-7 TRBD1 TRBV10-3 TGTGCCATCAGGGTACAGGGACAGGGGGACCACGAGCAGTACTTC CAIRVQGQGDHEQYF
- TRBJ2-7 - TRBV6-5 TGTGCCAGCAGACCGGGACCTCTCGAGCAGTACTTC CASRPGPLEQYF
- TRBJ2-3 - TRBV28 TGTGCCAGCAGTCCTGGGGGCTCCCCCACAGATACGCAGTATTTT CASSPGGSPTDTQYF
once TRBJ1-1 - TRBV6-5 TGTGCCAGCAGTGGAGGTGACACTGAAGCTTTCTTT CASSGGDTEAFF